This T cell receptor beta chain derives from a study of patients and donors after allogeneic stem cell transplantation. The table lists this clonotype with a few counts. TCRdb fed the RT-PCR reads into MiXCR, producing one record per CDR3 protein. The sample yields approximately 410,000 distinct CDR3 sequences, about a sixth seen once. CDR3 length equals 14 residues. Germline V gene sequence: CDR1 LGHNT, CDR2 FRNRAP. V lost 3 bases, J lost 4 bases, and 12 bases lay in between. Material: blood, either unsorted or a sorted T cell fraction (not recorded which). The chain uses TRBV12-5 and TRBJ1-2, with a weak D call TRBD1 (5 bases). The sequence came from a human donor who was either an allogeneic HSCT recipient or a stem cell or donor lymphocyte infusion donor (not recorded which). It is not recorded whose cells these are; they may come from a transplant donor. CDR3 residues: CASGFEGLGYGYTF. CDR3 nucleotide sequence: TGTGCTAGTGGTTTTGAGGGGCTGGGCTATGGCTACACCTTC.